A selection of T cell receptor beta chains follows, all from one sample in a study of blood T cell repertoires in COVID-19. The data were produced by immunoSEQ multiplex PCR, yet TCRdb's version contains in-frame clones alone and is incomplete. Among some 150,000 clones listed, around 82% were seen once. Sequenced sample: PBMCs or T cells enriched from blood (not recorded which). The origin of the receptors is a woman aged 45 to 65 in a cohort exposed to, infected with or recovered from COVID-19 (not recorded which). Each CDR3 is given with its conserved first and last residue. D genes are given only for firm matches. Clone size is given for some rows only: seen once, a few or many times, or a class if the clone is expanded.

clone_size j_call d_call v_call cdr3_nt cdr3_aa
few TRBJ2-5 TRBD2 TRBV4-2 TGTGCCAGCAGCCAAGGGACTAGCGGGGGCCAAGAGACCCAGTACTTC CASSQGTSGGQETQYF
. TRBJ2-1 . TRBV4-1 TGCGCCAGCAGCCAAGGGGGGCAGGGTGCGTGGGAGCAGTTCTTC CASSQGGQGAWEQFF
. TRBJ1-1 . TRBV6-4 TGTGCCAGCAGCAAAGACAGGACGCGGATGAACACTGAAGCTTTCTTT CASSKDRTRMNTEAFF
. TRBJ1-2 . TRBV24-1 TGTGCCACCGCCCCGGGGGAGGTCCATGGCTACACCTTC CATAPGEVHGYTF
. TRBJ1-2 TRBD1 TRBV5-1 TGCGCCAGCAGCTTGGACAGGGGATTAGGATACACCTTC CASSLDRGLGYTF
once TRBJ2-3 . TRBV3-1/TRBV3-2 TGTGCCAGCAGCCAAGTACGGGACTCCCTAGAGCAGTATTTT CASSQVRDSLEQYF
. TRBJ1-5 . TRBV21-1 TGTGCCAGCAGCAAACCCGATCAGCCCCAGCATTTT CASSKPDQPQHF
. TRBJ1-6 . TRBV4-3 TGCGCCAGCAGCCAAGAAGTCTCGATCCAGGGGCAGGGTTATTCACCCCTCCACTTT CASSQEVSIQGQGYSPLHF
. TRBJ2-1 TRBD1 TRBV3-1/TRBV3-2 TGTGCCAGCAGCCGCGAGACAGGGGGCTTTGATGAGCAGTTCTTC CASSRETGGFDEQFF
. TRBJ1-1 . TRBV29-1 TGCAGCGTTGGCTACCGGGATCATAGAGGGGCTTTCTTT CSVGYRDHRGAFF
. TRBJ1-2 TRBD1 TRBV27 TGTGCCAGCTGGACAGGGGGCTCTAATGGCTACACCTTC CASWTGGSNGYTF
. TRBJ2-7 . TRBV6-6 TGTGCCAGCAGTCCATCAGGGGACTACGAGCAGTACTTC CASSPSGDYEQYF
. TRBJ1-2 . TRBV19 TGTGCCAGTAGGACGGGGGGGCAGGGTATCGCCTATGGCTACACCTTC CASRTGGQGIAYGYTF
. TRBJ2-1 . TRBV6-2/TRBV6-3 TGTGCCAGCAGTTACTCTGGGGGGATCGGGCAGTTCTTC CASSYSGGIGQFF
. TRBJ2-2 . TRBV5-8 TGTGCCAGCAGTTCCGGGGCGGGGCTGTATGTCGGGGAGCTGTTTTTT CASSSGAGLYVGELFF
. TRBJ1-1 TRBD1 TRBV7-8 TGTGCCAGCAGCTACATGGGACAGACGAACACTGAAGCTTTCTTT CASSYMGQTNTEAFF
few TRBJ1-6 TRBD1 TRBV27 TGTGCCAGCAGTACTACAGGGGACGGGGGTTCACCCCTCCACTTT CASSTTGDGGSPLHF
. TRBJ1-2 . TRBV5-1 TGCGCCAGCAGCCCGGGGGGGGGCGCTGACTATGGCTACACCTTC CASSPGGGADYGYTF
. TRBJ1-6 . TRBV7-3 TGTGCCAGCAGCTTAGGCGGCTCCGGGCGAGGGTCCTATAATTCACCCCTCCACTTT CASSLGGSGRGSYNSPLHF
. TRBJ1-1 TRBD1 TRBV3-1/TRBV3-2 TGTGCCAGCAGTCGGACAGGGCGGAACACTGAAGCTTTCTTT CASSRTGRNTEAFF
few TRBJ1-6 . TRBV27 TGTGCCAGCAGTCTCCGACAAGGTTCACCCCTCCACTTT CASSLRQGSPLHF
. TRBJ1-1 TRBD1 TRBV30 TGTGCCCAGGCCAGGGGGCGAGGCACTGAAGCTTTCTTT CAQARGRGTEAFF
. TRBJ2-3 . TRBV5-5 TGTGCCAGCAGCTTTGAGAGGCGCAGCGCAGATACGCAGTATTTT CASSFERRSADTQYF
. TRBJ2-5 TRBD2 TRBV4-3 TGCGCCAGCAGCCGGGCGCGGGGGGCCGGGGAGACCCAGTACTTC CASSRARGAGETQYF
. TRBJ2-7 . TRBV9 TGTGCCAGCAGCGTAGGACCCGGGGTCCCCCCCTACGAGCAGTACTTC CASSVGPGVPPYEQYF
. TRBJ2-3 . TRBV11-2 TGTGCCAGCAGCTTAACCGGAGGACTCAACCGGGGCACAGATACGCAGTATTTT CASSLTGGLNRGTDTQYF
. TRBJ1-5 TRBD1 TRBV4-1 TGCGCCAGCAGCCAACGGGACAGGGGTTATCAGCCCCAGCATTTT CASSQRDRGYQPQHF
. TRBJ2-3 . TRBV14 TGTGCCAGCAGCCAACGGCGAGGAGCTAGCACAGATACGCAGTATTTT CASSQRRGASTDTQYF
few TRBJ1-2 TRBD1 TRBV2 TGTGCCAGCGGCCGGGACAGGCTTAACTATGGCTACACCTTC CASGRDRLNYGYTF
. TRBJ1-1 . TRBV9 TGTGCCAGCAGCGTAGAGGTATGGGCGCCTAAAGCTTTCTTT CASSVEVWAPKAFF
. TRBJ1-4 . TRBV29-1 TGCAGCGTTGACCCGACAGGAGTGAGTGAAAAACTGTTTTTT CSVDPTGVSEKLFF
. TRBJ1-3 . TRBV14 TGTGCCAGCAGCCAAGTTTATAGCAGCAGCTCTGGAAACACCATATATTTT CASSQVYSSSSGNTIYF